This T cell receptor (beta chain) derives from a study of T-cell reconstitution after alpha-beta-depleted transplantation in children. CDR3 length: 14 amino acids. Germline CDR1 reads ENHRY; CDR2 reads SYGVKD. Trimming left V 10 bases short and J 0 bases short, with 14 bases between. This clonotype was picked up many times. Unique molecular identifiers were incorporated during preparation of the TCRbeta library. TCRdb itself ran the PCR reads through MiXCR, one entry per CDR3 protein. The data show about 78,000 distinct CDR3 sequences, roughly an eighth seen once. The source material was PBMCs, mostly from graft donor cells, sampled 180 days after TCRalphabeta/CD19-depleted stem cell transplant. The chain has TRBV10-3 and TRBJ2-3; D perhaps matches TRBD2 (5 bases). The receptor was derived from a male patient aged 2 to 10 who had a stem cell transplant for acute lymphoblastic leukemia, so the T cells may come from the graft donor. This CDR3 reads CASAGPQSTDTQYF. CDR3 sequence (DNA): TGTGCCAGCGCGGGCCCTCAGAGCACAGATACGCAGTATTTT.